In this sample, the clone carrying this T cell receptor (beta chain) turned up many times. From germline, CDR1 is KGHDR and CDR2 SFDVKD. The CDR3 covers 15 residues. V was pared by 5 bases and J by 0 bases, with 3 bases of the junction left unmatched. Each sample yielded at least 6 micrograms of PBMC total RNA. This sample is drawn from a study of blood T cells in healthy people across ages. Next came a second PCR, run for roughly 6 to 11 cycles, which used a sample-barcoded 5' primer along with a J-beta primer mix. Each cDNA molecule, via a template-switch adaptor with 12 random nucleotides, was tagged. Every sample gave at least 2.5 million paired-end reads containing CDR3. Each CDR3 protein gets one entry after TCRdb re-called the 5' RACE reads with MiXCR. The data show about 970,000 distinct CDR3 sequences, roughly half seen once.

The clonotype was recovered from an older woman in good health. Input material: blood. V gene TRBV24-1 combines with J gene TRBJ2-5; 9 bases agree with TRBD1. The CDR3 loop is CATSVGTGYQETQYF. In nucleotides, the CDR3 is TGTGCCACCAGTGTCGGGACAGGGTACCAAGAGACCCAGTACTTC.